This is a list of T cell receptor beta chains from one sample in a study of read filtering for tumor transcriptome and immune sequencing. One entry per CDR3 protein, called by TCRdb with MiXCR from the reads. In the table there are about 60,000 distinct CDR3 sequences, roughly 14% of which are singletons. The sample was a population of CD138-negative cells sorted from bone marrow. These receptors were obtained from a donor at least 40 years old with multiple myeloma. Each CDR3 is given with its conserved first and last residue. The D gene is left open where the match is weak. Size is omitted from some rows. Given values are once, few, many or a class for expanded clones.

clone_size j_call d_call v_call cdr3_nt cdr3_aa
many TRBJ2-1 TRBD1 TRBV7-9 TGTGCCAGCAGCGGGCAGGGGGCTTACAATGAGCAGTTCTTC CASSGQGAYNEQFF
many TRBJ2-1 . TRBV7-3 TGTGCCAGCAGCTTAAGGGGACTTCCCTACAATGAGCAGTTCTTC CASSLRGLPYNEQFF
few TRBJ2-1 TRBD2 TRBV4-1 TGCGCCAGCAGCCAGGCGAGACTGGGGACTAGCGATGAGCAGTTCTTC CASSQARLGTSDEQFF
. TRBJ2-7 . TRBV30 TGTGCCTGGAGGGGGAGCTCCTACGAGCAGTACTTC CAWRGSSYEQYF
few TRBJ2-3 TRBD2 TRBV30 TGTGCCTGGAAGGGGCGAGCGGGATTAGATACGCAGTATTTT CAWKGRAGLDTQYF
many TRBJ1-4 . TRBV6-6 TGTGCCAGCAGTGGGAACGGGGAAAAACTGTTTTTT CASSGNGEKLFF
few TRBJ1-5 . TRBV20-1 TGCAGTGCTAGAGATCCGCGGACGGCTAATAGCAATCAGCCCCAGCATTTT CSARDPRTANSNQPQHF
. TRBJ2-2 . TRBV18 TGTGCCAGCTCACAGACGGACTCAAACACCGGGGAGCTGTTTTTT CASSQTDSNTGELFF
few TRBJ1-1 TRBD1 TRBV20-1 TGCGGTGCCCCCCCCGGCGGGACAGGGCTTAATGTGAACACTGAAGCTTTCTTT CGAPPGGTGLNVNTEAFF
many TRBJ2-5 TRBD1 TRBV20-1 TGCAGTGCTAGACAGGGGGCTTACCAAGAGACCCAGTACTTC CSARQGAYQETQYF
many TRBJ2-1 TRBD2 TRBV20-1 TGCAGTGCTAGAGTTCAAGCGGGAGGAAATGAGCAGTTCTTC CSARVQAGGNEQFF
. TRBJ2-5 . TRBV11-3 TGTGCCAGCAGCTCCCGGGACCCCGTACGAGGAGAGACCCAGTACTTC CASSSRDPVRGETQYF
many TRBJ1-5 TRBD1 TRBV2 TGTGCCAGCAGCGGGGGACAGGCCTATCAGCCCCAGCATTTT CASSGGQAYQPQHF
many TRBJ2-7 . TRBV29-1 TGCAGCGTTGAATCTTTGGGCGAGCAGTACTTC CSVESLGEQYF
once TRBJ2-5 TRBD1 TRBV7-9 TGTGCCAGCAGCCTATCGACAGGGGCCTCGGAGACCCAGTACTTC CASSLSTGASETQYF
many TRBJ1-3 . TRBV12-3/TRBV12-4 TGTGCCACCAACCCCGGTCCCTCTGGAAACACCATATATTTT CATNPGPSGNTIYF
. TRBJ2-7 . TRBV28 TGTGCCAGCAGGGGGGCCCTCAGCTCCTACGAGCAGTACTTC CASRGALSSYEQYF
many TRBJ1-1 . TRBV25-1 TGTGCCAGCAGTGAGGGACAGAACACTGAAGCTTTCTTT CASSEGQNTEAFF
many TRBJ2-1 . TRBV20-1 TGCAGTGCTAGAGATTTGAGGGGGACCTACAATGAGCAGTTCTTC CSARDLRGTYNEQFF
many TRBJ2-1 TRBD1 TRBV13 TGTGCCAGCAGCACAAGACAGGGATCCTACAATGAGCAGTTCTTC CASSTRQGSYNEQFF
few TRBJ1-1 . TRBV5-1 TGCGCCAGCAGCCTATCGTTGGACCCGAACACTGAAGCTTTCTTT CASSLSLDPNTEAFF
many TRBJ2-7 . TRBV29-1 TGCAGCGTTGAGAGGGGGGATCTGGGGGAGCAGTACTTC CSVERGDLGEQYF
many TRBJ2-7 . TRBV27 TGTGCCAGCAGTTTAAAGACCGCATACGAGCAGTACTTC CASSLKTAYEQYF
many TRBJ2-3 . TRBV6-1 TGTGCCAGCAGGGAAGCTGGGGATAGCACAGATACGCAGTATTTT CASREAGDSTDTQYF
many TRBJ2-7 TRBD1 TRBV7-9 TGTGCCAGCAGCTTAGCGAAACAGGGACAGGGGGTAGGTTACGAGCAGTACTTC CASSLAKQGQGVGYEQYF
many TRBJ1-1 . TRBV27 TGTGCCAGCAGTTTATGGGCGGGGTGGACTGAAGCTTTCTTT CASSLWAGWTEAFF
many TRBJ2-3 . TRBV27 TGTGCCAGCAGTAAGGACTTTTTCGATACGCAGTATTTT CASSKDFFDTQYF
many TRBJ2-1 TRBD2 TRBV15 TGTGCCACCAGCAGTAAAAGGGCGGGAGGGTCTCTCTACAATGAGCAGTTCTTC CATSSKRAGGSLYNEQFF
. TRBJ2-2 . TRBV6-2/TRBV6-3 TGTGCCAGCGGGGCAGCGAACACCGGGGAGCTGTTTTTT CASGAANTGELFF
many TRBJ1-1 . TRBV15 TGTGCCACCAGCAGAGGAGTGAACACTGAAGCTTTCTTT CATSRGVNTEAFF
many TRBJ2-1 . TRBV7-2 TGTGCCAGCAGCTTGCCCGATCACAATGAGCAGTTCTTC CASSLPDHNEQFF
few TRBJ2-7 TRBD2 TRBV20-1 TGCAGTGCTAGGACTAGCGGTTTCTACGAGCAGTACTTC CSARTSGFYEQYF
many TRBJ2-5 . TRBV10-2 TGCGCCAGCAGCCCGGGACCCCAAGAGACCCAGTACTTC CASSPGPQETQYF
many TRBJ1-2 . TRBV5-1 TGCGCCAGCAGCTTGGATGTGTCAGGCTACACCTTC CASSLDVSGYTF
. TRBJ2-1 TRBD1 TRBV7-6 TGTGCCAGCAGCTTAGCGCACAGGGGGACGGGTAATGAGCAGTTCTTC CASSLAHRGTGNEQFF
. TRBJ2-2 TRBD2 TRBV7-9 TGTGCCAGCAGCTTAGCTCCTAGCGGGAGTTCAGGGGAGCTGTTTTTT CASSLAPSGSSGELFF
many TRBJ2-1 TRBD2 TRBV7-9 TGTGCCAGCAGCCCAGATCCGGGGGGCAATGAGCAGTTCTTC CASSPDPGGNEQFF
many TRBJ2-7 TRBD2 TRBV20-1 TGCAGTGCTAGTGTTGTGGCGGGAGAGAAGCAGTACTTC CSASVVAGEKQYF